This T cell receptor (beta chain) was recorded in a study of shared clonotypes between healthy human individuals. Background on the study: Donors had three CD4 naive, three CD4 memory, two CD8 naive and one CD8 memory plate apiece.

Points on this clone: Its specificity is not known. The same CDR3 can be traced to other DNA sequences in this sample.

Germline V CDR1 and CDR2: MNHEY, SVGAGI. V lost 5 bases and J lost 5, with 10 bases in between. The CDR3 extends over 12 amino acids. Points from the study as a whole: Among donors, sharing of clonotypes was expected to be affected by sequencing depth. Researchers sampled blood only, noting tissue repertoires likely differ. Memory subsets had estimated richness that was generally smaller than that of naive subsets.

Assay used: immunoSEQ multiplex PCR; TCRdb lists only in-frame clones, some missing. Here the sample spans 650,000 to 700,000 clones, roughly 87% being singletons. The clonotype was recovered from a man younger than 35 in good health. Some clones in this sample may be carry-over from other donors' samples. The material sequenced was memory CD8+ T cells from PBMCs. Specified subset: CD45RO+ cells pooled with CCR7-negative TemRA cells. The chain employs TRBV6-5 and TRBJ2-7; possibly TRBD1 or TRBD2 for D (5 bases each). The CDR3 loop is CASSPRGDEQYF. CDR3 in DNA: TGTGCCAGCAGTCCCCGAGGGGACGAGCAGTACTTC.